The T cell receptor beta chain described here comes from a study of shared clonotypes between healthy human individuals. Germline CDR1 is MDHEN and CDR2 is SYDVKM. V gave up 2 bases and J gave up 9 bases, with 23 bases separating them. The CDR3 is made up of 18 amino acids. What was sequenced on ten immunoSEQ deep assay plates was unsorted PBMC DNA. As processed by the authors: With immunoSEQ giving junction-only sequences and no quality scores, filtering differed. Clones were sequenced by immunoSEQ multiplex PCR, and TCRdb holds only the in-frame ones, with some missing. The V and J calls and the clone size are those of that table, but D and trimming were determined from the DNA. The data hold roughly 490,000 clones, with approximately 79% observed a single time.

This sequence was found in a woman aged 40-49 years in good health. Some clones in this sample may be carry-over from other donors' samples. The sequenced sample consisted of PBMCs. This chain connects TRBV28 to TRBJ1-6, with a weak D call TRBD1 (5 bases). CDR3 sequence: CASSLPRRWAGKGSPLHF. The CDR3 DNA is TGTGCCAGCAGTTTACCCCGCCGGTGGGCAGGGAAAGGTTCACCCCTCCACTTT.